The T cell receptor (beta chain) under discussion was sequenced for a study of T cell repertoires in cytomegalovirus infection. Using its own MiXCR run on the reads, TCRdb lists one record per CDR3 protein. The sample lists about 76,000 distinct CDR3 sequences; roughly 3.5% were seen once. This clonotype was seen many times. V lost 6 bases and J lost 2, with 3 bases in between. This CDR3 is 10 amino acids long. CDR1 and CDR2 from the germline V gene are DFQATT and SNEGSKA (reference sequence). This sequence originates from a human donor in good health (CMV status not recorded). Some clones in this sample may be carry-over from other donors' samples. Sequencing was carried out using PBMCs. V and J are TRBV20-1 and TRBJ2-3; D is ambiguous. The CDR3 loop is CSATTDTQYF. In nucleotides, the CDR3 is TGCAGTGCCACCACAGATACGCAGTATTTT.